These T cell receptor beta chains were read from a single sample in a study of shared clonotypes between healthy human individuals. Data came from immunoSEQ multiplex PCR; TCRdb stores just in-frame clones and leaves some out. The sample records under 2,000,000 clones, over 85% being singletons. Sequencing was carried out using naive CD8+ T cells sorted from blood. All receptors derive from a young man in good health. Both conserved end residues are part of each CDR3. The D gene is left open where the match is weak. The listing skips clone size in some rows; elsewhere it reads once, few, many or a size class.

TRBD1	TRBV6-5	TRBJ1-5	.	TGTGCCAGCAGTTACGGACAGGGGGTAAAGCCCCAGCATTTT	CASSYGQGVKPQHF
.	TRBV5-4	TRBJ1-1	once	TGTGCCAGCAGCTTGGCCGGGACACTGAACACTGAAGCTTTCTTT	CASSLAGTLNTEAFF
TRBD2	TRBV27	TRBJ2-3	.	TGTGCCAGCAGTACAACGACTAGCGGGGGGACAGATACGCAGTATTTT	CASSTTTSGGTDTQYF
.	TRBV5-4	TRBJ2-7	.	TGTGCCAGCAGCCTCGGGACTCGCGAGCAGTACTTC	CASSLGTREQYF
TRBD2	TRBV27	TRBJ2-7	.	TGTGCCAGCAGTTTGACCGGGACTAGCGGCTACGAGCAGTACTTC	CASSLTGTSGYEQYF
.	TRBV7-9	TRBJ2-4	.	TGTGCCAGCAGCCCACCCGATTCAGGCGAAAACATTCAGTACTTC	CASSPPDSGENIQYF
TRBD1	TRBV11-3	TRBJ1-1	.	TGTGCCAGCAGGACGGGACAGGGGAACACTGAAGCTTTCTTT	CASRTGQGNTEAFF
.	TRBV6-6	TRBJ1-1	.	TGTGCCAGCAGTTACCAGGGAATGAACACTGAAGCTTTCTTT	CASSYQGMNTEAFF
TRBD2	TRBV4-3	TRBJ2-1	.	TGCGCCAGCAGCCAAGATCGGGCTAGCGGGTATTCCTACAATGAGCAGTTCTTC	CASSQDRASGYSYNEQFF
.	TRBV2	TRBJ2-5	.	TGTGCCAGCTTAAGGCAAGAGACCCAGTACTTC	CASLRQETQYF
.	TRBV6-6	TRBJ1-2	.	TGTGCCAGCCTCCCAGCGACGAACTATGGCTACACCTTC	CASLPATNYGYTF
.	TRBV11-2	TRBJ1-3	.	TGTGCCAGCCGTCCCGGGGTCTCTGGAAACACCATATATTTT	CASRPGVSGNTIYF
TRBD1	TRBV29-1	TRBJ1-1	.	TGCAGCGTCCGAACCGAGGACAGGGAAGCTTTCTTT	CSVRTEDREAFF
.	TRBV4-1	TRBJ1-1	.	TGCGCCACGAAAGGGGCGAACACTGAAGCTTTCTTT	CATKGANTEAFF
.	TRBV28	TRBJ2-1	.	TGTGCCAGCAGTTCAGAGAGAGGACAGAAGTTCTTC	CASSSERGQKFF
TRBD1	TRBV6-4	TRBJ2-7	.	TGTGCCAGCAGTGGACAGGGGGCAATCTACGAGCAGTACTTC	CASSGQGAIYEQYF
TRBD2	TRBV6-5	TRBJ2-3	.	TGTGCCAGCAGTTACTTCCGGGGGGGAGACACAGATACGCAGTATTTT	CASSYFRGGDTDTQYF
.	TRBV5-4	TRBJ2-7	once	TGTGCCAGCTGGTCAGGGGATTCCTACGAGCAGTACTTC	CASWSGDSYEQYF
.	TRBV28	TRBJ1-5	.	TGTGCCAGCAGTTTGAGGGGAAGCAATCAGCCCCAGCATTTT	CASSLRGSNQPQHF
.	TRBV10-1	TRBJ2-7	.	TGCGCCAGCAGTGAGTCCGACTTCTACGAGCAGTACTTC	CASSESDFYEQYF
.	TRBV7-9	TRBJ2-1	.	TGTGCCAGCAGCCCCTCGAGAGGGGACTCCCCGCGCTACAATGAGCAGTTCTTC	CASSPSRGDSPRYNEQFF
.	TRBV19	TRBJ1-2	.	TGTGCCAGTAGTATAATCCCCGACTTTACCTTCTATGGCTACACCTTC	CASSIIPDFTFYGYTF
.	TRBV6-5	TRBJ2-7	.	TGTGCCAGCAGTTCTACAGGGGAGGCCTACGAGCAGTACTTC	CASSSTGEAYEQYF
.	TRBV6-5	TRBJ1-5	once	TGTGCCAGCAGTTACTCTGCGGAGCTGGGTCAGCCCCAGCATTTT	CASSYSAELGQPQHF
.	TRBV5-8	TRBJ2-1	.	TGTGCCAGCAGTTATGACAGGTGGGGCAATGAGCAGTTCTTC	CASSYDRWGNEQFF
.	TRBV9	TRBJ2-2	.	TGTGCCAGCAGCGTAGGGCTCGAGGACGTCACCGGGGAGCTGTTTTTT	CASSVGLEDVTGELFF